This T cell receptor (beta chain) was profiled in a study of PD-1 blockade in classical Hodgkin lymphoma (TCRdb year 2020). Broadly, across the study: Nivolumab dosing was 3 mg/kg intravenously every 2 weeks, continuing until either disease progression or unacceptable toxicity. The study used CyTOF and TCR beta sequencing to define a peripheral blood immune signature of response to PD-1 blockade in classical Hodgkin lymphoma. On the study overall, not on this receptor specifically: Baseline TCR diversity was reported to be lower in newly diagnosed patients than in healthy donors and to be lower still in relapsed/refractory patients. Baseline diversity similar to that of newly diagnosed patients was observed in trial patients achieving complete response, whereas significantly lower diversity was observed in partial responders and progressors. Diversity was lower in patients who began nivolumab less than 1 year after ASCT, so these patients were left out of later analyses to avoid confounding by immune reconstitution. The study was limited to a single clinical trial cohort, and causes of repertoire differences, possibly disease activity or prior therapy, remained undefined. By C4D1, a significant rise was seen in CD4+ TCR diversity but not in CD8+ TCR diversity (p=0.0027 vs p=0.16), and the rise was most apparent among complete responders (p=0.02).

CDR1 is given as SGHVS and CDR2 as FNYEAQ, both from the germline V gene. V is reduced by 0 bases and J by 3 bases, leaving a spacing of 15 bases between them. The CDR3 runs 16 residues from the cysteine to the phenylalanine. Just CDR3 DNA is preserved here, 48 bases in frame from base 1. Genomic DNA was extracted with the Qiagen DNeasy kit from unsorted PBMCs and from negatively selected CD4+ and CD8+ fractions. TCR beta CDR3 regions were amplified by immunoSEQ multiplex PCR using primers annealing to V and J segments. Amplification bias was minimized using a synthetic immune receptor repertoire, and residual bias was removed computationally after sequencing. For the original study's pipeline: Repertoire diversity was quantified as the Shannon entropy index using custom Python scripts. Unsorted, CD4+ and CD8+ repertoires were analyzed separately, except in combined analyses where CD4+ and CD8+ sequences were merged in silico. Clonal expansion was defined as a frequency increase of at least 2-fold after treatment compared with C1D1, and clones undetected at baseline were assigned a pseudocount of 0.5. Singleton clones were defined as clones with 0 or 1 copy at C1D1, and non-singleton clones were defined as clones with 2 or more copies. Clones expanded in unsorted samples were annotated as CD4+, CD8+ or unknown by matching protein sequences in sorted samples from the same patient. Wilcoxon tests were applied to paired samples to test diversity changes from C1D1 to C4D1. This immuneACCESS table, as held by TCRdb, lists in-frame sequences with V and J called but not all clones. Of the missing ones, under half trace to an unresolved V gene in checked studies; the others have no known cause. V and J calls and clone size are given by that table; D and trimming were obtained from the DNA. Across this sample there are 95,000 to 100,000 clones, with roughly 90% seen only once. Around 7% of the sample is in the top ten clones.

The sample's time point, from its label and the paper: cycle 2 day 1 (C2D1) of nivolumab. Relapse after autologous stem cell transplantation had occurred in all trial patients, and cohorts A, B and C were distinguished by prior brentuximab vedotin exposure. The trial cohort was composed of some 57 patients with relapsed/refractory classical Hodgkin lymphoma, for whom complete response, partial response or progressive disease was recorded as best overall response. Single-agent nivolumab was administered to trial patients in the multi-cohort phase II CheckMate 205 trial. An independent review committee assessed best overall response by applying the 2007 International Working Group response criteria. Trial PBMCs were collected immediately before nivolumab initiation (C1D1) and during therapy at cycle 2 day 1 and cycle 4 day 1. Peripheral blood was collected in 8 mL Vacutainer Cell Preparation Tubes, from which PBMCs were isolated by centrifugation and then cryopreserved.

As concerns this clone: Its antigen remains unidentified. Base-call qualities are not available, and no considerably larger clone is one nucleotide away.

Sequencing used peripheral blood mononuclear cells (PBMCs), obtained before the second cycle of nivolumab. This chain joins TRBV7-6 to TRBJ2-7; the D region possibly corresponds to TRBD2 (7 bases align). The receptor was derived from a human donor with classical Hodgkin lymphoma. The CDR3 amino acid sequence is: CASSLASRGASYEQYF. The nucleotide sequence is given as TGTGCCAGCAGCTTAGCCTCCCGGGGGGCCAGCTACGAGCAGTACTTC.